Sequencing of this TCR beta chain was carried out in a study of circulating CD8 cells and anti-PD-1 response in melanoma. Study results and limitations: Under 8% of TRB clonotypes were shared between subsets at M1.

Each library started from around 15 ng of total RNA using the QIAseq Immune Repertoire TCR panel. A single record per CDR3 protein comes from TCRdb applying MiXCR to the reads. This sample carries around 360 distinct CDR3 sequences, 9% to 15% of them seen once, and the ten largest clones take around 64%. Judged by abundance, this clonotype is medium-sized (0.01 to 0.1%). Its antigen is not known. From live CD3+CD8+TCRalphabeta+ cells, four PD-1 and/or TIGIT subsets were sorted. Trimming pared 4 bases from V and 2 bases from J, leaving 18 bases between. Germline CDR1 SGHDN, CDR2 FVKESK. The CDR3 has 16 amino acids.

This sequence joins TRBV14 and TRBJ2-7, with D uncertain. The source material was CD8+ T cells from PBMCs, sampled at baseline or after one month of anti-PD-1 therapy (not recorded which). The TCR was taken from a human donor with melanoma. The CDR3 sequence: CASSLLDKKIAYEQYF. The DNA of the CDR3 is TGTGCCAGCAGCCTGCTGGATAAGAAAATAGCCTACGAGCAGTACTTC.